These 25 T cell receptor beta chains share one sample of origin, sequenced in a study of blood T cell repertoires in COVID-19. Only in-frame clones appear in the TCRdb table, and some are missing; sequencing was by immunoSEQ multiplex PCR. The sample contains 65,000 to 100,000 clones, roughly 80% of which appear only once. Sequenced input: peripheral blood. These receptor sequences come from a woman older than 75 with acute or convalescent COVID-19.

This clone was observed a few times. This chain uses TRBV15 with TRBJ1-2; the D gene is possibly TRBD1 (5 bases). Per the germline V gene, CDR1 is LNHNV and CDR2 is YYDKDF (reference sequence). Trimming took off 1 base at V and 6 bases at J, with 12 bases between the two ends. The CDR3 is 14 residues long. The chain's CDR3 is CATSRGRALDGYTF. For the CDR3, the DNA is TGTGCCACCAGCAGAGGCAGGGCTTTGGATGGCTACACCTTC.

This clone is a singleton in its sample. The rearrangement uses TRBV14 and TRBJ1-6, with D tentatively TRBD1 (6 bases). The CDR3 runs to 15 residues. Trimming stripped 1 base from V and 11 bases from J, with 15 bases between. From germline, CDR1 is SGHDN and CDR2 FVKESK. CDR3 in amino acids: CASSQGGGFSTPLHF. For the CDR3, the DNA is TGTGCCAGCAGCCAAGGCGGGGGCTTTTCTACACCCCTCCACTTT.

This clone was picked up one time. V usage is TRBV6-1 and J usage is TRBJ1-4; perhaps TRBD1 as D (6 bases). The CDR3 sequence is 15 residues long. From germline, CDR1 is MNHNS and CDR2 SASEGT. The V gene lost 3 bases and the J gene lost 2 bases, with 10 bases spanning the gap. The CDR3: CASSEGALTNEKLFF. DNA for the CDR3: TGTGCCAGCAGTGAGGGGGCGCTTACTAATGAAAAACTGTTTTTT.

This chain connects TRBV19 to TRBJ1-5; 8 bases match TRBD1. V lost 5 bases to trimming and J lost 0 bases; unmatched junction nucleotides: 6. CDR1 is LNHDA, CDR2 SQIVND, per germline (reference sequence). This CDR3 is 16 amino acids long. CDR3 nucleotide sequence: TGTGCCAGTAGTGAAGGGACAGGCCATAGCAATCAGCCCCAGCATTTT. It is translated as CASSEGTGHSNQPQHF.

This clone occurred once. The J gene is TRBJ2-4, the V gene TRBV11-3; the D gene is possibly TRBD2 (5 bases). The CDR3 consists of 14 residues. Looked up from germline, CDR1 is SGHNT and CDR2 is YENEEA. The V end was cut by 4 bases, the J end by 8 bases, with 15 bases between. CDR3 coding DNA: TGTGCCAGCAGCTCCCCGGGGAGTGGCGACATTCAGTACTTC. Protein: CASSSPGSGDIQYF. Full variable domain (rest looked up from reference TRBV11-3 and TRBJ2-4): EAGVVQSPRYKIIEKKQPVAFWCNPISGHNTLYWYLQNLGQGPELLIRYENEEAVDDSQLPKDRFSAERLKGVDSTLKIQPAELGDSAVYLCASSSPGSGDIQYFGAGTRLSVL.

CDR3 nucleotides: TGTGCCAGCAGCTTCCGGGACAGGGGGTCCAATGAAAAACTGTTTTTT. Its translation is CASSFRDRGSNEKLFF. The chain carries TRBV11-3 and TRBJ1-4; 11 positions agree with TRBD1. Germline V gene data show CDR1 as SGHNT and CDR2 as YENEEA. J was trimmed by 5 bases and V by 3 bases; bases with no gene match: 5. The CDR3 runs to 16 residues.

This rearrangement joins TRBV6-5 to TRBJ2-7; 12 bases align to TRBD2. The CDR3 runs 15 residues. From germline, CDR1 is MNHEY and CDR2 SVGAGI. J was trimmed by 3 bases and V by 7 bases; bases with no gene match: 7. The CDR3 nucleotides read TGTGCCAGCATCATGACTAGCGGGGGTTTCTACGAGCAGTACTTC. This encodes CASIMTSGGFYEQYF.

The J gene is TRBJ1-2, the V gene TRBV29-1, with 10 bases that match TRBD1. With V trimmed by 2 bases and J by 6 bases, 6 bases remained unmatched. Germline CDR1 SQVTM, CDR2 ANQGSEA. CDR3 length: 14 amino acids. CDR3 protein: CSVERDRGVDGYTF. CDR3 sequence (DNA): TGCAGCGTTGAACGGGACAGGGGAGTGGATGGCTACACCTTC.

The chain couples TRBV9 to TRBJ2-2; the match to TRBD2 covers 7 bases. V lost 6 bases, J lost 0 bases, and 8 bases stayed unmatched. The CDR3 consists of 16 residues. Germline assignment: CDR1 SGDLS and CDR2 YYNGEE. CDR3 DNA: TGTGCCAGCACCCGTGGGGGAGGGACGAACACCGGGGAGCTGTTTTTT. Amino acids: CASTRGGGTNTGELFF.

This clone was counted a single time. V gene TRBV19 combines with J gene TRBJ2-1; 8 nucleotides match TRBD1. CDR1 LNHDA and CDR2 SQIVND come from the germline V gene (reference sequence). This CDR3 is 20 amino acids long. Trimming removed 5 bases from V and 2 bases from J; junction bases left unmatched: 20. The CDR3 bases are TGTGCCAGTAGTCTCTCTCCTCGGGACAGGCCCCTTATCGCCTACAATGAGCAGTTCTTC. This gives the protein CASSLSPRDRPLIAYNEQFF. Using reference TRBV19 and TRBJ2-1 for the parts outside the CDR3, the full variable domain is DGGITQSPKYLFRKEGQNVTLSCEQNLNHDAMYWYRQDPGQGLRLIYYSQIVNDFQKGDIAEGYSVSREKKESFPLTVTSAQKNPTAFYLCASSLSPRDRPLIAYNEQFFGPGTRLTVL.

The chain combines TRBV7-3 with TRBJ2-6; no firm D call. The CDR3 sequence is 15 residues long. The germline V gene has CDR1 SGHTA and CDR2 FQGTGA. Between the trimmed V and J ends, which lost 5 bases and 0 bases, there was a span of 8 bases. The CDR3 nucleotides read TGTGCCAGCAGCCGACTCGTCTCTGGGGCCAACGTCCTGACTTTC. This translates into CASSRLVSGANVLTF. The whole variable domain, filled in from reference TRBV7-3 and TRBJ2-6, reads GAGVSQTPSNKVTEKGKYVELRCDPISGHTALYWYRQSLGQGPEFLIYFQGTGAADDSGLPNDRFFAVRPEGSVSTLKIQRTERGDSAVYLCASSRLVSGANVLTFGAGSRLTVL.

The J gene is TRBJ1-4, the V gene TRBV19; D might be TRBD1 (5 bases). The V end lost 10 bases, the J end lost 2 bases, and 14 bases lay between the germline ends. Per germline, CDR1 LNHDA and CDR2 SQIVND (reference sequence). The CDR3 has 14 residues. The CDR3 is CATMGGTTNEKLFF. CDR3 DNA: TGTGCCACCATGGGGGGGACTACTAATGAAAAACTGTTTTTT.

The CDR3: CASSGQGNSPLHF. The CDR3 bases are TGTGCCAGCAGCGGCCAGGGCAATTCACCCCTCCACTTT. The chain couples TRBV12-3 or TRBV12-4 to TRBJ1-6; D perhaps matches TRBD1 (5 bases). The V end was cut by 6 bases, the J end by 7 bases, with 10 bases between. The CDR3 covers 13 residues.

This rearrangement joins TRBV29-1 to TRBJ1-2, with D tentatively TRBD1 (5 bases). Looked up from germline, CDR1 is SQVTM and CDR2 is ANQGSEA. V lost 4 bases and J lost 5, with 14 bases in between. This CDR3 region has 13 residues. CDR3 amino acids: CSVAEGKGYGYTF. The CDR3 DNA is TGCAGCGTTGCGGAGGGGAAAGGGTATGGCTACACCTTC.

The chain joins TRBV3-1 (or the pseudogene TRBV3-2) to TRBJ1-2; possible D gene TRBD1, 6 bases. Germline V CDR1 and CDR2: LGHDT, YNNKEL (reference sequence). The CDR3 length is 12 residues. V lost 0 bases, J lost 7 bases, and 6 bases lay in between. The CDR3 spells CASSQETGGYTF. For the CDR3, the DNA is TGTGCCAGCAGCCAAGAGACAGGTGGCTACACCTTC.

The CDR3 nucleotides read TGTGCCAGCAGTGATTCCGTTCGAGGGAGTGCTGGCTACACCTTC. It translates to CASSDSVRGSAGYTF. The chain employs TRBV6-1 and TRBJ1-2, with D uncertain. Germline V gene sequence: CDR1 MNHNS, CDR2 SASEGT. V shed 3 bases and J shed 7 bases, with 18 bases lying between them. The CDR3 covers 15 residues.

This chain links TRBV30 with TRBJ1-2; perhaps TRBD1 as D (5 bases). The V end was cut by 4 bases, the J end by 2 bases, with 11 bases between. This CDR3 has 13 residues. Germline loops: CDR1 GTSNPN, CDR2 SVGIG (reference sequence). The CDR3: CAWTRVGNYGYTF. The CDR3 nucleotides are TGTGCCTGGACCAGGGTTGGGAACTATGGCTACACCTTC.

The CDR3 region is CAWGTGSNQPQHF. DNA for the CDR3: TGTGCCTGGGGGACAGGGAGCAATCAGCCCCAGCATTTT. This chain joins TRBV30 and TRBJ1-5, with 9 bases fitting TRBD1. The CDR3 spans 13 residues. The germline CDR1 and CDR2 sequences are GTSNPN and SVGIG (reference sequence). V lost 5 bases, J lost 1 base, and 0 bases stayed unmatched. Supplemented by reference TRBV30 and TRBJ1-5, the full variable domain reads SQTIHQWPATLVQPVGSPLSLECTVEGTSNPNLYWYRQAAGRGLQLLFYSVGIGQISSEVPQNLSASRPQDRQFILSSKKLLLSDSGFYLCAWGTGSNQPQHFGDGTRLSIL.

The rearrangement links TRBV5-1 to TRBJ1-1, with 8 bases identical to TRBD1. The CDR3 covers 14 residues. The germline CDR1 and CDR2 sequences are SGHRS and YFSETQ. Germline trimming cut 4 bases from V and 8 bases from J; bases unmatched to any gene: 10. The CDR3 sequence: CASSPSGTGREAFF. The CDR3 nucleotides are TGCGCCAGCAGCCCGAGCGGGACAGGACGGGAAGCTTTCTTT.

This chain connects TRBV7-9 to TRBJ1-2; no reliable D call. V lost 1 base to trimming and J lost 7 bases, with 13 bases between them. This CDR3 has 14 amino acids. Germline V gene data show CDR1 as SEHNR and CDR2 as FQNEAQ (reference sequence). This chain's CDR3 is CASSLVTVSGGYTF. The CDR3 bases are TGTGCCAGCAGCTTAGTCACGGTTAGTGGTGGCTACACCTTC.

On this clone: At one boundary the junction diverges from the germline segment, which might be a read error. The chain joins TRBV10-1 to TRBJ2-3; 8 nucleotides match TRBD1. The CDR3 extends over 15 amino acids. The V gene's germline CDR1 is WNHNN and CDR2 SYGVQD (reference sequence). CDR3 in amino acids: CASREGTGDTDTQYF. CDR3 nucleotides: TGCGCCAGCCGTGAAGGGACAGGAGACACAGATACGCAGTATTTT.

This clone has just one count. The CDR3 nucleotides read TGCAGCGTTGAACGGGATGACACTGAAGCTTTCTTT. Translation: CSVERDDTEAFF. The rearrangement links TRBV29-1 to TRBJ1-1; no reliable D call. Trimming cost V 2 bases and J 3 bases, with 7 bases left between them. The germline gives CDR1 SQVTM, CDR2 ANQGSEA. CDR3 length: 12 amino acids. Drawing the rest from reference TRBV29-1 and TRBJ1-1, the complete variable domain is SAVISQKPSRDICQRGTSLTIQCQVDSQVTMMFWYRQQPGQSLTLIATANQGSEATYESGFVIDKFPISRPNLTFSTLTVSNMSPEDSSIYLCSVERDDTEAFFGQGTRLTVV.

The chain carries TRBV19 and TRBJ1-1; 10 bases align to TRBD1. CDR1 and CDR2 (germline): LNHDA, SQIVND (reference sequence). V gave up 7 bases and J gave up 0 bases; unmatched junction bases: 5. CDR3 length: 15 residues. The CDR3 DNA sequence: TGTGCCAGTACTCAGGGGACAGGGGTGAACACTGAAGCTTTCTTT. Residues: CASTQGTGVNTEAFF.

The chain carries TRBV3-1 (or the pseudogene TRBV3-2) and TRBJ1-2; TRBD1 might be the D (5 bases). Trimming left V 1 base short and J 5 bases short, with 8 bases between. The CDR3 is made up of 13 amino acids. The germline CDR1 and CDR2 sequences are LGHDT and YNNKEL (reference sequence). CDR3 sequence (DNA): TGTGCCAGCAGCCAAGTACAGGAATATGGCTACACCTTC. This translates into CASSQVQEYGYTF.

This clone appeared a single time. The rearrangement joins TRBV7-9 to TRBJ2-1; 9 bases agree with TRBD1. Germline V CDR1 and CDR2: SEHNR, FQNEAQ (reference sequence). The junction had 10 bases not matched to a gene; V was cut back by 5 bases and J by 8 bases. This CDR3 is 15 amino acids long. The CDR3 sequence: CASSPAGTGTDEQFF. The CDR3 DNA is TGTGCCAGCAGCCCCGCCGGGACAGGGACGGATGAGCAGTTCTTC. The whole variable domain, remainder taken from reference TRBV7-9 and TRBJ2-1, is DTGVSQNPRHKITKRGQNVTFRCDPISEHNRLYWYRQTLGQGPEFLTYFQNEAQLEKSRLLSDRFSAERPKGSFSTLEIQRTEQGDSAMYLCASSPAGTGTDEQFFGPGTRLTVL.